This TCR beta chain was captured in a study of T cell responses to AZD1222 COVID-19 vaccine. The study, taken as a whole, reports: Without day 14 samples, only post-peak T cell repertoires were studied.

As to this clone: Its antigen is unknown.

Method: immunoSEQ multiplex PCR; TCRdb's copy keeps in-frame clones and lacks some. The sample shows 200,000 to 250,000 clones, under 95% of them seen only once. From germline, CDR1 is SGHTA and CDR2 FQGTGA. CDR3 length: 13 residues. J lost 8 bases, V lost 5 bases, and 3 bases had no gene match. The chain carries TRBV7-3 and TRBJ1-1, with 12 nucleotides matching TRBD1. The input for sequencing was peripheral blood, taken on day 0 of MenACWY control vaccination. This receptor was obtained from an adult in good health. CDR3 coding DNA: TGTGCCAGCAGCACGGGACAGGGGGCGGAAGCTTTCTTT. The encoded protein is CASSTGQGAEAFF.